Listed below are T cell receptor beta chains from one sample, sequenced in a study of OX40 agonist ivuxolimab in advanced cancers. Some clones are missing from TCRdb's copy, which holds only in-frame ones; the method was immunoSEQ multiplex PCR. The repertoire includes roughly 23,000 clones, under 85% of them detected once, and more than 15% sits in the top ten. The input for sequencing was CD4+ or CD8+ T cells sorted from blood, taken in a trial of the OX40 agonist ivuxolimab. These receptors originate from an adult with an advanced solid tumor such as melanoma, head and neck, liver or kidney cancer. CDR3s include the opening cysteine and the closing phenylalanine or tryptophan. A D gene is named only where the DNA matches it firmly. Rows may omit the clone size; those that give it use once, few, many or a size class.

j_gene,abundance,d_gene,len,v_gene,CDR3nt,CDR3aa
TRBJ2-7,.,.,15,TRBV7-9,TGTGCCAGCAGCTTAGCGTCGGACACTTACTACGAGCAGTACTTC,CASSLASDTYYEQYF
TRBJ2-1,.,TRBD2,15,TRBV9,TGTGCCAGCAGCGTCGGTAGCGGGGTGGATAATGAGCAGTTCTTC,CASSVGSGVDNEQFF
TRBJ1-5,.,.,13,TRBV5-5,TGTGCCAGCAGCCTCGGGGGATCTCAGCCCCAGCATTTT,CASSLGGSQPQHF
TRBJ1-4,.,.,14,TRBV27,TGTGCCAGCAGTTCCGACCCCCTAGATGAAAAACTGTTTTTT,CASSSDPLDEKLFF
TRBJ2-1,.,.,15,TRBV30,TGTGCCTGGAGCCAGTGGCCCCACTCCTACAATGAGCAGTTCTTC,CAWSQWPHSYNEQFF
TRBJ1-1,.,.,15,TRBV27,TGTGCCAGCAGTTTAGGGGCAGGCCCGAACACTGAAGCTTTCTTT,CASSLGAGPNTEAFF
TRBJ1-2,medium-sized,TRBD1,15,TRBV5-6,TGTGCCAGCAGCGGGGGACAGGAGATTAACTATGGCTACACCTTC,CASSGGQEINYGYTF
TRBJ2-5,.,.,16,TRBV21-1,TGTGCCAGCAGCAAAGAGGCGGGCAGTTTGGAAGAGACCCAGTACTTC,CASSKEAGSLEETQYF
TRBJ2-7,.,.,14,TRBV7-9,TGTGCCAGCAGCCCCATCCCCTTGACAGACGAGCAGTACTTC,CASSPIPLTDEQYF
TRBJ2-7,few,.,15,TRBV5-5,TGTGCCAGCAGGCGGACAGAATTTAGCTCCTACGAGCAGTACTTC,CASRRTEFSSYEQYF
TRBJ1-2,.,.,13,TRBV27,TGTGCCAGCAGTGCACTAGGGGCATATGGCTACACCTTC,CASSALGAYGYTF
TRBJ1-5,.,.,15,TRBV28,TGTGCCAGCAATACCAGGAAGTTGGGCAATCAGCCCCAGCATTTT,CASNTRKLGNQPQHF
TRBJ2-7,.,TRBD1,15,TRBV7-9,TGTGCCAGCAGCATCCGACAGGGAATGGCCTACGAGCAGTACTTC,CASSIRQGMAYEQYF
TRBJ1-4,.,.,15,TRBV27,TGTGCCAGCAGTGAGTACAGCACCCGGGGTGAAAAACTGTTTTTT,CASSEYSTRGEKLFF
TRBJ2-3,.,.,16,TRBV27,TGTGCCAGCAGTCCCAGGGCCCAGCCTCTTACAGATACGCAGTATTTT,CASSPRAQPLTDTQYF
TRBJ2-1,medium-sized,TRBD1,14,TRBV19,TGTGCCAGTAGACCCGGGACAGGGTTGAATGAGCAGTTCTTC,CASRPGTGLNEQFF
TRBJ2-5,.,TRBD1,16,TRBV2,TGTGCCAGCAGTAATGATGGGACAGGGATTCAAGAGACCCAGTACTTC,CASSNDGTGIQETQYF
TRBJ2-2,.,.,16,TRBV27,TGTGCCAGCAGTCCCGACGGGTGGGGGGGCCCCGGGGAGCTGTTTTTT,CASSPDGWGGPGELFF
TRBJ2-7,once,.,13,TRBV7-6,TGTGCCAGCAGCTTGGGGGATTGGTACGAGCAGTACTTC,CASSLGDWYEQYF
TRBJ2-7,.,.,17,TRBV5-1,TGCGCCAGCAGCTTCCGGACCCTGTCCCCCGGCTCCTACGAGCAGTACTTC,CASSFRTLSPGSYEQYF
TRBJ1-2,.,TRBD1,16,TRBV4-1,TGCGCCAGCAGCCAAGAAGCCACAGGGGGGTACTATGGCTACACCTTC,CASSQEATGGYYGYTF
TRBJ1-2,.,.,13,TRBV4-1,TGCGCCAGCAGCCATGAATCAGGCACTGGCTACACCTTC,CASSHESGTGYTF
TRBJ2-5,.,TRBD1,18,TRBV7-8,TGTGCCAGCAGCTCCCCCGGACAGGCCCTATCGTTTCAAGAGACCCAGTACTTC,CASSSPGQALSFQETQYF
TRBJ2-7,.,.,14,TRBV5-1,TGCGCCAGCAGCTTGAAGGGCGGCACCTACGAGCAGTACTTC,CASSLKGGTYEQYF
TRBJ2-5,.,.,15,TRBV27,TGTGCCAGCAGTTTTTTAGCCGTAGAAAGGGAGACCCAGTACTTC,CASSFLAVERETQYF
TRBJ2-1,.,.,14,TRBV10-3,TGTGCCATCAGTGACGAAGCAGAATACAATGAGCAGTTCTTC,CAISDEAEYNEQFF
TRBJ2-7,once,.,15,TRBV9,TGTGCCAGCAGCCCCGGGCCGCAGCCGGGTGGCGAGCAGTACTTC,CASSPGPQPGGEQYF
TRBJ2-3,.,.,12,TRBV5-4,TGTGCCAGCAGCCATAGCACAGATACGCAGTATTTT,CASSHSTDTQYF
TRBJ2-7,.,.,15,TRBV9,TGTGCCAGCAGCGTAGCGAGCGGAGGTACCTACGAGCAGTACTTC,CASSVASGGTYEQYF
TRBJ2-5,.,.,14,TRBV7-9,TGTGCCAGCAGCCCCCCCTGGGGACAAGAGACCCAGTACTTC,CASSPPWGQETQYF
TRBJ1-1,.,.,11,TRBV7-2,TGTGCCAGCTTGGAGGGGACTGAAGCTTTCTTT,CASLEGTEAFF
TRBJ2-5,few,.,15,TRBV21-1,TGTGCCAGCAGCAAAGAGCCGGACAGCCAAGAGACCCAGTACTTC,CASSKEPDSQETQYF
TRBJ1-2,.,TRBD1,15,TRBV2,TGTGCCAGCAATGGACCCGGGACAGGGGAGGATGGCTACACCTTC,CASNGPGTGEDGYTF
TRBJ2-3,once,TRBD1,19,TRBV23-1,TGCGCCAGCAGTCAATATCGGAAAGGGGACAGGGTTTACACAGATACGCAGTATTTT,CASSQYRKGDRVYTDTQYF
TRBJ2-7,few,.,13,TRBV19,TGTGCCAGTAGCCTGACACAGGTCGACGAGCAGTACTTC,CASSLTQVDEQYF
TRBJ2-7,.,TRBD2,15,TRBV27,TGTGCCAGCAGTCCCCGACTAGCGGGGGGCTACGAGCAGTACTTC,CASSPRLAGGYEQYF
TRBJ2-7,.,TRBD1,17,TRBV7-9,TGTGCCAGCAGCATCCCTGCCGGGACAGGGGAGTCCTACGAGCAGTACTTC,CASSIPAGTGESYEQYF
TRBJ1-1,few,.,16,TRBV5-4,TGTGCCAGCACCCTAGGGGGGGGTGGGATGAACACTGAAGCTTTCTTT,CASTLGGGGMNTEAFF
TRBJ2-1,.,.,13,TRBV19,TGTGCCAGTAGTATAGGTGTAGGAAGTGAGCAGTTCTTC,CASSIGVGSEQFF
TRBJ1-6,.,TRBD1,11,TRBV19,TGTGCCAGTAGGACAGGGCAAACCCTCCACTTT,CASRTGQTLHF
TRBJ2-6,.,.,13,TRBV7-8,TGTGCCGTGGGGGGAGCTGGGGCCAACGTCCTGACTTTC,CAVGGAGANVLTF
TRBJ2-1,.,.,11,TRBV9,TGTGCCAGCGCTACGAGTCATGAGCAGTTCTTC,CASATSHEQFF
TRBJ1-4,.,.,15,TRBV4-2,TGTGCCAGCAGCCAAGATCCAGGTCATAATGAAAAACTGTTTTTT,CASSQDPGHNEKLFF
TRBJ1-4,few,.,14,TRBV6-1,TGTGCCAGCAGTTCGGGACTGGGGATAGAAAAACTGTTTTTT,CASSSGLGIEKLFF
TRBJ2-2,.,TRBD2,17,TRBV7-7,TGTGCCAGCAGCTTATCTACTAGCGGGGGAGGCACCGGGGAGCTGTTTTTT,CASSLSTSGGGTGELFF
TRBJ2-7,few,.,16,TRBV4-1,TGCGCCAGCAGCCAAGATTCTGGGAATAACGCCTACGAGCAGTACTTC,CASSQDSGNNAYEQYF
TRBJ2-7,.,.,12,TRBV19,TGTGCCAGCAGGGGCCTGAAGGGCGAGCAGTACTTC,CASRGLKGEQYF
TRBJ2-7,.,TRBD1,14,TRBV10-2,TGCGCCAGCAGTGAGACAGGGGGCGAATACGAGCAGTACTTC,CASSETGGEYEQYF
TRBJ2-3,.,TRBD2,17,TRBV5-6,TGTGCCAGCAGCTTCGGACTAGCGGGGACTACCTTGGATACGCAGTATTTT,CASSFGLAGTTLDTQYF